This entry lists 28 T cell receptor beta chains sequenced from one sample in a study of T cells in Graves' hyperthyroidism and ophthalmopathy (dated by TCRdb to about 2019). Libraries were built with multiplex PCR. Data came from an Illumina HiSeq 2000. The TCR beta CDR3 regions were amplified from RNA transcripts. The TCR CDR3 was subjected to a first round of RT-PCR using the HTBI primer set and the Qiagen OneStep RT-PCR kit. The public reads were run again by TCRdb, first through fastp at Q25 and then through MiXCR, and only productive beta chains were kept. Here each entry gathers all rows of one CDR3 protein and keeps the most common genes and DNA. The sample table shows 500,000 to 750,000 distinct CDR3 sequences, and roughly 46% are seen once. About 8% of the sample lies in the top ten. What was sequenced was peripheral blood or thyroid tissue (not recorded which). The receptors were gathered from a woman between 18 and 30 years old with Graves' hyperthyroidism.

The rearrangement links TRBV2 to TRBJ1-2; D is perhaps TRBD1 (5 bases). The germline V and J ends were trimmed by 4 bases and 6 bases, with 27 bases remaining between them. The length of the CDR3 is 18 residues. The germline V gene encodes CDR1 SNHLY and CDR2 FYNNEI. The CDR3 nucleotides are TGTGCCAGCAGTGCTAGGTTGGGGCAGACCCCCCAAGTACATGGCTACACCTTC. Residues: CASSARLGQTPQVHGYTF.

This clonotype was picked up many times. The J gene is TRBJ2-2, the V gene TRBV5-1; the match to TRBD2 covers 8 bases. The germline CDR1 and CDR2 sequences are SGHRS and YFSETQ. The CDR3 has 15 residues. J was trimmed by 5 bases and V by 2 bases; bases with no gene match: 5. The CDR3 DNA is TGCGCCAGCAGCTTAACTAGCGGACTAACCGGGGAGCTGTTTTTT. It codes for CASSLTSGLTGELFF. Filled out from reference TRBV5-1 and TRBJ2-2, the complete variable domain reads KAGVTQTPRYLIKTRGQQVTLSCSPISGHRSVSWYQQTPGQGLQFLFEYFSETQRNKGNFPGRFSGRQFSNSRSEMNVSTLELGDSALYLCASSLTSGLTGELFFGEGSRLTVL.

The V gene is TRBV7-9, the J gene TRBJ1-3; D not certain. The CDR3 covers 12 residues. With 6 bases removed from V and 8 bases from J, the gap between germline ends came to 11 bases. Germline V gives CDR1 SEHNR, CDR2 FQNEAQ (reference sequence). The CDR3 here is CASRREGYTIYF. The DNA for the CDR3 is TGTGCCAGCAGGAGGGAGGGATACACCATATATTTT.

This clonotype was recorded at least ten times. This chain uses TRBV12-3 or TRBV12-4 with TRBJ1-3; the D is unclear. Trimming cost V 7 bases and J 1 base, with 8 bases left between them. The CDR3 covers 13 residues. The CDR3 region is CASKLLSGNTIYF. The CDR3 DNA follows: TGTGCCAGCAAGCTGTTATCTGGAAACACCATATATTTT.

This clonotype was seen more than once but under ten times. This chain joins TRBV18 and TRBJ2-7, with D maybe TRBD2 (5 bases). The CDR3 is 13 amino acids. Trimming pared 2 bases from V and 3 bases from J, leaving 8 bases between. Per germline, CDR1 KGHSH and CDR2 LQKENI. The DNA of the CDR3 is TGTGCCAGCTCACCAATAAGCGGCTACGAGCAGTACTTC. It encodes CASSPISGYEQYF. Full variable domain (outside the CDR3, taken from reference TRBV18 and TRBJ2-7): NAGVMQNPRHLVRRRGQEARLRCSPMKGHSHVYWYRQLPEEGLKFMVYLQKENIIDESGMPKERFSAEFPKEGPSILRIQQVVRGDSAAYFCASSPISGYEQYFGPGTRLTVT.

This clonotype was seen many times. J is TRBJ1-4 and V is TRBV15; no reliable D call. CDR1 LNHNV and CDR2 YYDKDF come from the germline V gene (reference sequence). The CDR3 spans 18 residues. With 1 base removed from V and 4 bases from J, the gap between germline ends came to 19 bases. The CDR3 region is CATSRVGLWRTRNEKLFF. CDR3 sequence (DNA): TGTGCCACCAGCAGAGTCGGTCTCTGGCGGACCCGTAATGAAAAACTGTTTTTT. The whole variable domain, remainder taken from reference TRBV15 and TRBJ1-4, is DAMVIQNPRYQVTQFGKPVTLSCSQTLNHNVMYWYQQKSSQAPKLLFHYYDKDFNNEADTPDNFQSRRPNTSFCFLDIRSPGLGDTAMYLCATSRVGLWRTRNEKLFFGSGTQLSVL.

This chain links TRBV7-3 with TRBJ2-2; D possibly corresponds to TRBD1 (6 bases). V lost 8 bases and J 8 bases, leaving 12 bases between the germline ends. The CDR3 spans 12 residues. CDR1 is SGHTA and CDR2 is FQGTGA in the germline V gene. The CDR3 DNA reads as TGTGCCAGCGAACCAGGGACAGGGGAGCTGTTTTTT. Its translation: CASEPGTGELFF.

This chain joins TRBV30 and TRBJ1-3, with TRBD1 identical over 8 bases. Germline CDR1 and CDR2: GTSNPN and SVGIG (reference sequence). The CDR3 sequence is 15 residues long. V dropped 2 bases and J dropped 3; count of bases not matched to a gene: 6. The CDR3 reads CAWSRTGIVGNTIYF. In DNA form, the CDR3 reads TGTGCCTGGAGTCGGACAGGGATCGTTGGAAACACCATATATTTT.

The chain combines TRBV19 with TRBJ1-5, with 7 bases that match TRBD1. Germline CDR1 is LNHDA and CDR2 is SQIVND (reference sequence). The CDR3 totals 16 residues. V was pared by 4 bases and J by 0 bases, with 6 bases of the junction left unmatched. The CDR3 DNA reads TGTGCCAGTAGTAATGGACAGGATCTTAGCAATCAGCCCCAGCATTTT. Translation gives CASSNGQDLSNQPQHF.

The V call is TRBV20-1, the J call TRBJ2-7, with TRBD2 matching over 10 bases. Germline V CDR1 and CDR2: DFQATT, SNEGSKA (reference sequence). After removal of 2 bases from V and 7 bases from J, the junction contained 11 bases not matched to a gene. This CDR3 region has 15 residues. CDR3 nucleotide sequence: TGCAGTGCTAGATCCGGGACTAGCGCTTACAATGAGCAGTACTTC. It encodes CSARSGTSAYNEQYF.

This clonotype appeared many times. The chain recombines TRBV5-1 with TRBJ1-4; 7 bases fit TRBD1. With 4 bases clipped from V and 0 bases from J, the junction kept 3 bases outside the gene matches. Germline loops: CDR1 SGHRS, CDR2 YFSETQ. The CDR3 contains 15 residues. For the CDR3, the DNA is TGCGCCAGCAGCCAGGGGGTTACAACTAATGAAAAACTGTTTTTT. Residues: CASSQGVTTNEKLFF.

CDR3 nucleotides: TGTGCCAGCAGCTTTGGGGATAGCTCCTACGAGCAGTACTTC. Encoded protein: CASSFGDSSYEQYF. V is TRBV7-9 and J is TRBJ2-7; D remains unclear. V lost 3 bases, J lost 0 bases, and 9 bases lay in between. CDR3 length equals 14 residues. Germline lookup yields CDR1 SEHNR and CDR2 FQNEAQ (reference sequence).

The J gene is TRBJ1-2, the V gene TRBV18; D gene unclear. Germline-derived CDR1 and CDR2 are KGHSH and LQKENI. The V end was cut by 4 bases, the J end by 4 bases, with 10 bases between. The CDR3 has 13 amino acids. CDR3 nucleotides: TGTGCCAGCTCACGGGCCGTAATCTATGGCTACACCTTC. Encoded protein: CASSRAVIYGYTF. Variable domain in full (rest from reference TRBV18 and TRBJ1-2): NAGVMQNPRHLVRRRGQEARLRCSPMKGHSHVYWYRQLPEEGLKFMVYLQKENIIDESGMPKERFSAEFPKEGPSILRIQQVVRGDSAAYFCASSRAVIYGYTFGSGTRLTVV.

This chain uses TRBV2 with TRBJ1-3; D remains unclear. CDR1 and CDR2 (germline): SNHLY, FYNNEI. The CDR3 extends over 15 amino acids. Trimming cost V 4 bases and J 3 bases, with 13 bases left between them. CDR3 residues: CASSGPGVYGNTIYF. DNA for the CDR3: TGTGCCAGCAGTGGGCCAGGAGTCTATGGAAACACCATATATTTT.

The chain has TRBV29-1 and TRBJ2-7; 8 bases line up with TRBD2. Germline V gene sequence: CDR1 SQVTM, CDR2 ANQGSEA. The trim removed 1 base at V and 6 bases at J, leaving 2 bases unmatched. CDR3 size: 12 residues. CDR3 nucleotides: TGCAGCGTTGAAGCGGGAGGGGTCGAGCAGTACTTC. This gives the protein CSVEAGGVEQYF.

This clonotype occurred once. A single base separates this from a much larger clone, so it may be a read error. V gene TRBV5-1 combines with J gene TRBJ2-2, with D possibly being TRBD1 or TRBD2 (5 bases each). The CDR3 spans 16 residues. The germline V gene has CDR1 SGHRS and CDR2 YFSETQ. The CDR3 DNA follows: TGCGCCAGCAGCTTGGCCCGGGACCCAGCCACCGGGGAGCAGTTTTTT. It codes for CASSLARDPATGEQFF.

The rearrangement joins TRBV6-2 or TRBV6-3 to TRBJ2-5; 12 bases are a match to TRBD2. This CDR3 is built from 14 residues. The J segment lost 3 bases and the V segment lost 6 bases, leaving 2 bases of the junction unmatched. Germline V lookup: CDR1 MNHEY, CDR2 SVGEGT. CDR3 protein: CASSRTSGKETQYF. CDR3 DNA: TGTGCCAGCAGCCGGACTAGCGGGAAAGAGACCCAGTACTTC.

DNA for the CDR3: TGTGCCAGCAGCCGCGGGCCAGCGGGAGGAACTGGTGAGCAGTTCTTC. Amino acids: CASSRGPAGGTGEQFF. The chain joins TRBV12-3 or TRBV12-4 to TRBJ2-5, with TRBD2 matching over 9 bases. The J call is in doubt because the DNA end fits TRBJ2-1 better. The CDR3 sequence is 16 residues long.

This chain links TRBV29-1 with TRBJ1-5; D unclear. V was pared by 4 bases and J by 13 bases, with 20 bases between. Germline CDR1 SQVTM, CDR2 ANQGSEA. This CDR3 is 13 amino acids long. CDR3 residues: CSVGPRDWVEQHF. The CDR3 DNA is TGCAGCGTTGGTCCTCGTGACTGGGTAGAGCAGCATTTT.

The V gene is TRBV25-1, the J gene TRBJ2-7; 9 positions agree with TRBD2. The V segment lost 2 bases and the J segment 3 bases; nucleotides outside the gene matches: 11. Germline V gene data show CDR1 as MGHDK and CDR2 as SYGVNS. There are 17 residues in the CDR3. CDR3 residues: CASSEGASGTLYYEQYF. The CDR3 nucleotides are TGTGCCAGCAGTGAAGGGGCTAGCGGGACATTGTACTACGAGCAGTACTTC.

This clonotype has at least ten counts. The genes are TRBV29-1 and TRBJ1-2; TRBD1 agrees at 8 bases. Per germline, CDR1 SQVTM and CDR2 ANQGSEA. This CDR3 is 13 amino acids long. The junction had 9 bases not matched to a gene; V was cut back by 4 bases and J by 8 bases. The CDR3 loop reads CSVVADRVGGYTF. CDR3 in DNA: TGCAGCGTTGTAGCGGACAGGGTGGGGGGCTACACCTTC. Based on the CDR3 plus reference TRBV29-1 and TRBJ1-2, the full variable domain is SAVISQKPSRDICQRGTSLTIQCQVDSQVTMMFWYRQQPGQSLTLIATANQGSEATYESGFVIDKFPISRPNLTFSTLTVSNMSPEDSSIYLCSVVADRVGGYTFGSGTRLTVV.

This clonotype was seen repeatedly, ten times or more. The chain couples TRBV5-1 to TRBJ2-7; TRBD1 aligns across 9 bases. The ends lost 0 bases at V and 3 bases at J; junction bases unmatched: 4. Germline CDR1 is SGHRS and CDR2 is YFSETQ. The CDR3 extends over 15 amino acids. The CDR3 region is CASSLGPGQGYEQYF. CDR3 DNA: TGCGCCAGCAGCTTGGGACCGGGACAGGGCTACGAGCAGTACTTC.

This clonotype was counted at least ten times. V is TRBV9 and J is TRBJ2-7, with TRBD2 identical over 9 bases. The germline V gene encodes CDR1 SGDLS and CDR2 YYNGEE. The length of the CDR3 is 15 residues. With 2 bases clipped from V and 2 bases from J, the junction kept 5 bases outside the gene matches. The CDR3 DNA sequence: TGTGCCAGCAGCGTTTCTCCTAGCGGGACCTACGAGCAGTACTTC. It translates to CASSVSPSGTYEQYF.

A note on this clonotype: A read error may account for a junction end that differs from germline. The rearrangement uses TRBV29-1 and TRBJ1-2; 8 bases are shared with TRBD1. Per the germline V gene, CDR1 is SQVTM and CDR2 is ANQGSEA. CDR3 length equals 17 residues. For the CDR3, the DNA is TGCAGCGTTAGTCCCCGCGGACAGGGAGGCCCTAACTATGGTTACACCTTC. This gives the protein CSVSPRGQGGPNYGYTF. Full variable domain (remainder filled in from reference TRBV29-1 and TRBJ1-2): SAVISQKPSRDICQRGTSLTIQCQVDSQVTMMFWYRQQPGQSLTLIATANQGSEATYESGFVIDKFPISRPNLTFSTLTVSNMSPEDSSIYLCSVSPRGQGGPNYGYTFGSGTRLTVV.

CDR3 amino acids: CASSYLWDREYEQYF. CDR3 DNA sequence: TGTGCCAGCAGTTACCTTTGGGACAGGGAATACGAGCAGTACTTC. The chain combines TRBV6-6 with TRBJ2-7, with TRBD1 matching over 9 bases. The CDR3 runs 15 residues. J lost 4 bases, V lost 2 bases, and 6 bases had no gene match. Germline CDR1 is MNHNY and CDR2 is SVGAGI (reference sequence).

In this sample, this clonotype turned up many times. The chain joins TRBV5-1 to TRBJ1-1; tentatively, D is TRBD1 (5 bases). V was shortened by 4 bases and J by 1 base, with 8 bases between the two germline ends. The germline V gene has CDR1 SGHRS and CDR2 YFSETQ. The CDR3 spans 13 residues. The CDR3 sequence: CASSGDSNTEAFF. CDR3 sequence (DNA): TGCGCCAGCAGCGGGGACTCGAACACTGAAGCTTTCTTT.

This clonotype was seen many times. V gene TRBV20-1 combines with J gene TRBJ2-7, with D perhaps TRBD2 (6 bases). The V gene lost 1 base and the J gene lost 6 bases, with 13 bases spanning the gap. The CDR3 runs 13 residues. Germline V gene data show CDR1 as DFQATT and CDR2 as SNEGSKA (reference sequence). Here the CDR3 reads CSARGLLASEQYF. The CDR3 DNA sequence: TGCAGTGCTAGAGGCTTACTAGCATCCGAGCAGTACTTC.

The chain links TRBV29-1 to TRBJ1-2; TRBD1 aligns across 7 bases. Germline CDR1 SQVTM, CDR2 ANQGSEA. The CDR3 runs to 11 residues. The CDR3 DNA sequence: TGCAGTTTATCACAGGGGCGAGGCTACACCTTC. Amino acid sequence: CSLSQGRGYTF.